The clone carrying this TCR beta chain was counted between two and nine times. With a J-beta primer mix and a sample-barcoded 5' primer, a second PCR ran about 6 to 11 cycles. Tags on each cDNA molecule came from a template-switch adaptor with 12 random nucleotides. TCRdb re-called the 5' RACE reads with MiXCR, one entry per CDR3 protein. The data contain 1.5 million to 2 million distinct CDR3 sequences, roughly 52% of them singletons. This specimen comes from a study of blood T cells in healthy people across ages. V was cut by 5 bases and J by 1 base, with 11 bases left in between. The germline V gene has CDR1 MNHEY and CDR2 SMNVEV (reference sequence). The CDR3 covers 14 residues.

This chain joins TRBV27 and TRBJ2-5, with a weak D call TRBD2 (5 bases). The TCR comes from a woman between 40 and 50 years old in good health. Sequencing was done on a sample of blood. The CDR3 region is CASSLQRTQETQYF. The CDR3 nucleotides read TGTGCCAGCAGTCTTCAGCGGACCCAAGAGACCCAGTACTTC.